This T cell receptor (beta chain) originates from a study of memory CD4+ T cells and cytomegalovirus serostatus. Study-wide context: Of the healthy Belgian adults, 9 were CMV seropositive and 20 to 30 seronegative.

The sort gate was single viable CD3+CD4+CD8-CD45RO+ cells for memory CD4+ T cells. This CDR3 has 19 amino acids. Looked up from germline, CDR1 is MNHNS and CDR2 is SASEGT. Deletions cut 1 base from V and 1 base from J, with 20 bases between. The table came from immunoSEQ multiplex PCR; TCRdb's copy has only in-frame clones and leaves some out. The sample includes 75,000 to 95,000 clones, approximately 80% of them seen just once. The chain recombines TRBV6-1 with TRBJ1-5, with D hard to call. Material for sequencing was memory CD4+ T cells from blood. This clonotype was sampled from an adult in good health and CMV-seronegative. DNA of the CDR3: TGTGCCAGCAGTGAAGTCTCGGTCGAAACTTGGAGGAGCAATCAGCCCCAGCATTTT. Residues: CASSEVSVETWRSNQPQHF.